The rows below give T cell receptor beta chains drawn from one sample of a study of blood T cell repertoires in COVID-19. Method: immunoSEQ multiplex PCR; TCRdb's copy keeps in-frame clones and lacks some. The sample lists roughly 180,000 clones, around 79% seen once, with around 8.1% in the top ten. The material sequenced was peripheral blood. The receptors originated from a woman aged 55-70 years with COVID-19, enrolled during active disease. CDR3s include the opening cysteine and the closing phenylalanine or tryptophan. D genes are given only for firm matches. Clone size appears in some rows only: once, few, many, or a class for an expanded clone.

CDR3 protein	CDR3 DNA	D gene	V gene	J gene	clone size
CASSPPRGYEQYF	TGTGCCAGCTCACCACCGCGGGGGTACGAGCAGTACTTC	TRBD2	TRBV18	TRBJ2-7	few
CASSYSDGSRGYTF	TGTGCCAGCAGTTACTCAGATGGTAGTCGCGGCTACACCTTC	.	TRBV6-6	TRBJ1-2	.
CASSRDRGSPGELFF	TGCGCCAGCAGTCGGGACAGGGGCTCTCCCGGGGAGCTGTTTTTT	TRBD1	TRBV4-1	TRBJ2-2	once
CASSRPDRLNTEAFF	TGTGCCAGCAGCCGTCCGGACAGACTTAACACTGAAGCTTTCTTT	.	TRBV16	TRBJ1-1	few
CASSRGDDSTFSGANVLTF	TGCGCCAGCAGCCGTGGAGACGACAGTACATTCTCTGGGGCCAACGTCCTGACTTTC	.	TRBV4-1	TRBJ2-6	.
CASSLEGTSYEQYF	TGTGCCAGCAGCTTGGAGGGGACCTCCTACGAGCAGTACTTC	.	TRBV7-9	TRBJ2-7	.
CASSRTLSSDPVEQYF	TGTGCCAGCAGCCGAACCCTTTCTAGTGATCCGGTCGAGCAGTACTTC	.	TRBV6-2/TRBV6-3	TRBJ2-7	.
CASSFAGGGSNQPQHF	TGTGCCAGCAGTTTTGCTGGTGGAGGGTCTAATCAGCCCCAGCATTTT	.	TRBV28	TRBJ1-5	.
CASSPQGLYTDTQYF	TGTGCCAGCAGCCCGCAAGGACTTTACACAGATACGCAGTATTTT	.	TRBV5-4	TRBJ2-3	.
CASSSNRDRSYEQYF	TGTGCCAGCAGCTCGAACAGGGACAGGAGCTACGAGCAGTACTTC	TRBD1	TRBV7-9	TRBJ2-7	.
CASSLKGTASTGELFF	TGTGCCAGCAGCTTAAAGGGGACAGCATCCACCGGGGAGCTGTTTTTT	TRBD1	TRBV7-3	TRBJ2-2	.
CASSPGQGSGQPQHF	TGTGCCAGCAGTCCGGGACAGGGTTCGGGCCAGCCCCAGCATTTT	TRBD1	TRBV27	TRBJ1-5	.
CASSTRQGPNLEAFF	TGTGCCAGCAGCACGAGACAGGGCCCTAACCTTGAAGCTTTCTTT	TRBD1	TRBV9	TRBJ1-1	.
CASSSQGNEQFF	TGCGCCAGCAGCTCCCAGGGAAATGAGCAGTTCTTC	.	TRBV5-1	TRBJ2-1	.
CASSQEADQPQHF	TGTGCCAGCAGCCAAGAGGCAGATCAGCCCCAGCATTTT	.	TRBV14	TRBJ1-5	.
CASRRTPDTQYF	TGTGCCAGCAGGCGCACCCCAGATACGCAGTATTTT	.	TRBV28	TRBJ2-3	.
CASSLAGANVLTF	TGTGCCAGCAGTTTAGCGGGGGCCAACGTCCTGACTTTC	.	TRBV28	TRBJ2-6	.
CASSQLSTGGQETQYF	TGTGCCAGCAGCCAACTCTCTACGGGGGGTCAAGAGACCCAGTACTTC	TRBD2	TRBV4-2	TRBJ2-5	.
CASSLSTGRVEKLFF	TGCGCCAGCAGCTTGAGTACAGGGAGGGTCGAAAAACTGTTTTTT	.	TRBV5-1	TRBJ1-4	.
CASSPWDRVTGELFF	TGTGCCAGCAGCCCATGGGACAGAGTCACCGGGGAGCTGTTTTTT	TRBD1	TRBV9	TRBJ2-2	.
CASSSGLGTQYF	TGTGCCAGCAGCTCGGGTTTGGGGACCCAGTACTTC	.	TRBV5-5	TRBJ2-5	.
CASSLRTGGGETQYF	TGTGCCAGCAGCCTCCGGACAGGGGGTGGTGAGACCCAGTACTTC	TRBD1	TRBV7-2	TRBJ2-5	once
CASSLGRASGSYEQYF	TGCGCCAGCAGCTTGGGGAGGGCTAGCGGCTCCTACGAGCAGTACTTC	TRBD2	TRBV5-1	TRBJ2-7	.
CASSIDQGAMNTEAFF	TGTGCCAGTAGTATAGATCAAGGGGCTATGAACACTGAAGCTTTCTTT	.	TRBV19	TRBJ1-1	.
CASSAFRFRGAQGSEAFF	TGTGCCAGCAGCGCCTTCAGGTTCCGAGGAGCACAGGGGTCGGAAGCTTTCTTT	TRBD1	TRBV9	TRBJ1-1	.
CASSSPGGTEAFF	TGTGCCAGCAGTTCGCCAGGGGGCACTGAAGCTTTCTTT	TRBD1	TRBV28	TRBJ1-1	.
CASSLVPVSNTGELFF	TGTGCCAGCTCACTTGTCCCCGTTTCGAACACCGGGGAGCTGTTTTTT	.	TRBV18	TRBJ2-2	once
CASSLVGGDRGQYF	TGTGCCAGCAGCTTAGTAGGAGGGGACCGGGGGCAGTATTTT	.	TRBV7-2	TRBJ2-3	.
CASSQVTSGRGDTQYF	TGTGCCAGCAGCCAAGTCACTAGCGGGAGGGGGGATACGCAGTATTTT	TRBD2	TRBV3-1/TRBV3-2	TRBJ2-3	.
CASSRAGTESTFF	TGTGCCAGCTCGCGTGCCGGGACAGAGAGTACTTTCTTT	TRBD1	TRBV18	TRBJ1-1	once
CASSVRVDGNTIYF	TGTGCCAGCAGTGTCAGGGTGGATGGAAACACCATATATTTT	.	TRBV27	TRBJ1-3	.
CASGRGLETDTQYF	TGTGCTAGTGGCAGGGGGCTTGAAACAGATACGCAGTATTTT	TRBD1	TRBV12-5	TRBJ2-3	.
CSTRRGSNEKLFF	TGCAGCACTAGGAGGGGTTCTAATGAAAAACTGTTTTTT	.	TRBV29-1	TRBJ1-4	.
CATSDKTSGTDTQYF	TGTGCCACAAGTGATAAAACTAGCGGGACAGATACGCAGTATTTT	TRBD2	TRBV24-1	TRBJ2-3	.
CASSPGQGVEETQYF	TGTGCCAGTAGCCCTGGACAGGGGGTGGAGGAGACCCAGTACTTC	TRBD1	TRBV19	TRBJ2-5	.
CSASPGADTQYF	TGCAGTGCTAGTCCCGGGGCAGATACGCAGTATTTT	.	TRBV20-1	TRBJ2-3	.
CASNYGTSGSRNNEQFF	TGTGCCAGCAACTATGGGACTAGCGGGAGTAGGAACAATGAGCAGTTCTTC	TRBD2	TRBV5-4	TRBJ2-1	.
CAWEGQGAFYEQYF	TGTGCCTGGGAAGGACAGGGGGCTTTTTACGAGCAGTACTTC	TRBD1	TRBV30	TRBJ2-7	.
CASSQEGTGATNSPLHF	TGTGCCAGCAGCCAAGAGGGAACAGGGGCGACAAATTCACCCCTCCACTTT	TRBD1	TRBV3-1/TRBV3-2	TRBJ1-6	.
CASSPTIQGSYGYTF	TGTGCCAGCAGCCCTACAATACAGGGTTCCTATGGCTACACCTTC	.	TRBV7-2	TRBJ1-2	.
CASSIVAGPKGEQFF	TGTGCCAGTAGTATAGTGGCAGGGCCTAAAGGTGAGCAGTTCTTC	.	TRBV19	TRBJ2-1	.
CSVLESGPHNEQFF	TGCAGCGTTCTGGAGAGCGGGCCGCACAATGAGCAGTTCTTC	.	TRBV29-1	TRBJ2-1	.
CASRSRGEGQPQHF	TGTGCCAGCAGATCCAGGGGCGAGGGGCAGCCCCAGCATTTT	.	TRBV27	TRBJ1-5	.
CASSPDRAGMKAFF	TGTGCCAGCAGCCCGGACAGGGCGGGGATGAAAGCTTTCTTT	TRBD1	TRBV3-1/TRBV3-2	TRBJ1-1	.
CASSPLETQYF	TGTGCCAGCAGTCCCCTAGAGACCCAGTACTTC	.	TRBV12-3/TRBV12-4	TRBJ2-5	.
CASSSQTGGMYGYTF	TGTGCCAGCAGTTCGCAGACAGGGGGCATGTATGGCTACACCTTC	TRBD1	TRBV6-6	TRBJ1-2	.
CASSLSAGTGGRQPQHF	TGTGCCAGCAGTTTATCGGCCGGGACAGGGGGCCGTCAGCCCCAGCATTTT	TRBD1	TRBV27	TRBJ1-5	.
CARSLEGQGFYGYTF	TGTGCCAGAAGCTTGGAGGGACAGGGGTTCTATGGCTACACCTTC	TRBD1	TRBV5-3	TRBJ1-2	.
CASRTRDRGKGGELFF	TGTGCCAGCAGGACCCGGGACAGAGGGAAGGGCGGGGAGCTGTTTTTT	TRBD1	TRBV27	TRBJ2-2	once
CATSRDAGAPLRFF	TGTGCCACCAGCAGAGATGCGGGAGCCCCTCTGAGGTTCTTC	TRBD2	TRBV15	TRBJ2-1	once
CASSTTGTGYYEQYF	TGTGCCAGCAGCACGACCGGGACAGGGTACTACGAGCAGTACTTC	TRBD1	TRBV7-2	TRBJ2-7	few